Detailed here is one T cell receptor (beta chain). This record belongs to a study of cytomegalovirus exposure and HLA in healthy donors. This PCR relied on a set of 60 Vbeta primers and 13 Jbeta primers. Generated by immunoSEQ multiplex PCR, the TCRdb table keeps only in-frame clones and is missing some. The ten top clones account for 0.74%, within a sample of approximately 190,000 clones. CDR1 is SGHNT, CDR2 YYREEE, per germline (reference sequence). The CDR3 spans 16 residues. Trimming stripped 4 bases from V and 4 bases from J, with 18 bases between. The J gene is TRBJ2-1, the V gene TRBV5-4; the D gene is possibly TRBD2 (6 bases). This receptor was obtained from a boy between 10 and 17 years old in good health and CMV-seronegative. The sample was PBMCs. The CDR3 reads CASSPGRWDPYNEQFF. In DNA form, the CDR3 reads TGTGCCAGCAGCCCTGGGAGGTGGGACCCTTACAATGAGCAGTTCTTC.